This is a list of T cell receptor beta chains from one sample in a study of T cell responses to AZD1222 COVID-19 vaccine. Sequencing was performed with immunoSEQ multiplex PCR; in TCRdb, only in-frame clones are kept and a portion is missing. The data contain roughly 120,000 clones, approximately 85% of them singletons. The source was peripheral blood, collected on day 0 of AZD1222 vaccination. The source is an adult in good health. Both conserved end residues are part of each CDR3. Each record gives: J gene, clone size, D gene, V gene, CDR3 DNA, CDR3 protein. D genes are given only for firm matches. Part of the rows lack a size; the others show once, few, many or a class for expanded clones.

TRBJ1-6,NA,NA,TRBV12-3/TRBV12-4,TGTGCCAGCAGTTATAAGGACAATTCACCCCTCCACTTT,CASSYKDNSPLHF
TRBJ1-3,NA,NA,TRBV28,TGTGCCAGCAGTTTATTGGCAGGCTCTGGAAACACCATATATTTT,CASSLLAGSGNTIYF
TRBJ2-2,NA,NA,TRBV3-1/TRBV3-2,TGTGCCAGCAGCCAAGGAAGGACACCGGGTACCGGGGAGCTGTTTTTT,CASSQGRTPGTGELFF
TRBJ2-1,NA,NA,TRBV6-2/TRBV6-3,TGTGCCAGCAGTTATTCATCAGGGGTTGGGTTTAATGAGCAGTTCTTC,CASSYSSGVGFNEQFF
TRBJ1-5,NA,NA,TRBV6-5,TGTGCCAGCAGTACCCACGGGCCCTTCGACCAGCATTTT,CASSTHGPFDQHF
TRBJ2-1,NA,NA,TRBV5-1,TGCGCCAGCGGGATTTCCAATCAACTGGGGAATGAGCAGTTCTTC,CASGISNQLGNEQFF
TRBJ1-2,NA,NA,TRBV4-1,TGCGCCAGCAGCCGGGACACACGCTACACCTTC,CASSRDTRYTF
TRBJ2-2,NA,NA,TRBV2,TGTGCCAGCAGAGCCCCCACGTGGCAGGGTGGCACCGGGGAGCTGTTTTTT,CASRAPTWQGGTGELFF
TRBJ2-5,NA,TRBD2,TRBV20-1,TGCAGTGCTAGTGGGTCTAGCGGGGGCCTCCAAGAGACCCAGTACTTC,CSASGSSGGLQETQYF
TRBJ2-1,once,NA,TRBV5-1,TGCGCCACGAGGGGAGGGGGCCTGCCCCACGGTGAGCAGTTCTTC,CATRGGGLPHGEQFF
TRBJ2-2,NA,TRBD1,TRBV6-5,TGTGCCAGCAAACAGGGGGCCGGGGTCACCGGGGAGCTGTTTTTT,CASKQGAGVTGELFF
TRBJ1-6,NA,TRBD1,TRBV28,TGTGCCAGCAGTACTGGACAGGGGATGGATTCACCCCTCCACTTT,CASSTGQGMDSPLHF
TRBJ1-1,NA,NA,TRBV19,TGTGCCAGTAGCCCCCTCGGGCTAGGGGCTGGGAACACTGAAGCTTTCTTT,CASSPLGLGAGNTEAFF
TRBJ2-7,NA,NA,TRBV7-9,TGTGCCAGCAGCTCAACAGGGAACTCCTACGAGCAGTACTTC,CASSSTGNSYEQYF
TRBJ2-7,NA,NA,TRBV12-3/TRBV12-4,TGTGCCAGCGAGGGGTACGAGCAGTACTTC,CASEGYEQYF
TRBJ2-7,NA,NA,TRBV7-2,TGTGCCAGCAGCTACAGCGGAACCTACGAGCAGTACTTC,CASSYSGTYEQYF
TRBJ1-2,NA,NA,TRBV4-2,TGTGCCAGCAGCCGGGCCCAGGACGAAAGGGGGGGCTACACCTTC,CASSRAQDERGGYTF
TRBJ1-2,NA,TRBD1,TRBV7-8,TGTGCCAGCAGCTTAAAACAGGGGTCTGGCTACACCTTC,CASSLKQGSGYTF
TRBJ1-6,NA,NA,TRBV19,TGTGCCAGTAGTATAGACGGGCCATCACCCCTCCACTTT,CASSIDGPSPLHF
TRBJ1-3,NA,NA,TRBV5-1,TGCGCCAGCAGCCTGGCAGCGGGGGACTCTGGAAACACCATATATTTT,CASSLAAGDSGNTIYF
TRBJ1-5,NA,NA,TRBV5-1,TGCGCCAGCAGCTTGCAGGGGCTAGGAAATCAGCCCCAGCATTTT,CASSLQGLGNQPQHF
TRBJ1-1,NA,NA,TRBV11-1,TGTGCCAGCAGCTCCGCAGGGACTGAAGCTTTCTTT,CASSSAGTEAFF
TRBJ2-7,NA,NA,TRBV4-3,TGCGCCAGCAGCCAAGATCCCCAGGGAACCGAGCAGTACTTC,CASSQDPQGTEQYF
TRBJ1-5,NA,NA,TRBV7-8,TGTGCCAGCAGCTTAGGGATGAAGGCCGAAGATCGGCCCCAGCATTTT,CASSLGMKAEDRPQHF
TRBJ1-6,once,NA,TRBV11-3,TGTGCCAGCAGCTCGACTGGGTCCGGTTCACCCCTCCACTTT,CASSSTGSGSPLHF
TRBJ1-2,few,TRBD1,TRBV4-2,TGTGCCAGCAGCCCACAGGGGTCTAACTATGGCTACACCTTC,CASSPQGSNYGYTF
TRBJ2-5,NA,NA,TRBV5-6,TGTGCCAGCAGCTTGGCCGGGTTACAGGGAGAGACCCAGTACTTC,CASSLAGLQGETQYF
TRBJ1-6,NA,NA,TRBV5-6,TGTGCCAGCAGCTTTGGTCCGCGTGGTAATTCACCCCTCCACTTT,CASSFGPRGNSPLHF
TRBJ2-5,once,NA,TRBV5-5,TGTGCCAGCAACTTGGGGCAAGAGACCCAGTACTTC,CASNLGQETQYF
TRBJ2-5,NA,TRBD2,TRBV24-1,TGTGCCACCAGTGGGGGGGGCCAAGAGACCCAGTACTTC,CATSGGGQETQYF
TRBJ2-2,NA,NA,TRBV4-1,TGCGCCAGCAGCCAAGTTCCAGGGGTGGGCACCGGGGAGCTGTTTTTT,CASSQVPGVGTGELFF
TRBJ2-7,NA,TRBD2,TRBV7-9,TGTGCCAGCAGCCCCCCCGTGGGCGGGGGGGCTTTCCACGAGCAGTACTTC,CASSPPVGGGAFHEQYF
TRBJ2-1,NA,NA,TRBV2,TGTGCCAGCACGGGCTGGGGGGGGCCCTACAATGAGCAGTTCTTC,CASTGWGGPYNEQFF
TRBJ1-2,NA,NA,TRBV12-2,TGTGCAAGTCGCCCCGGACAAGCCTATGGCTACACCTTC,CASRPGQAYGYTF
TRBJ1-5,NA,NA,TRBV5-6,TGTGCCAGCAGCTTAAGGGGCAGTAATCAGCCCCAGCATTTT,CASSLRGSNQPQHF
TRBJ1-1,few,NA,TRBV7-2,TGTGCCAGCAGCGCCTCTTTGAACACTGAAGCTTTCTTT,CASSASLNTEAFF
TRBJ2-7,once,TRBD1,TRBV5-1,TGCGCCAGCAGCTTCCCGGGACAGGGACGTCCCTACGAGCAGTACTTC,CASSFPGQGRPYEQYF
TRBJ2-3,NA,NA,TRBV13,TGTGCCAGCACCCCGGGCTCAGGGCTTATCGGTACGCAGTATTTT,CASTPGSGLIGTQYF
TRBJ2-5,NA,NA,TRBV7-2,TGTGCCAGCAGCTTCAGGAGGGACCAAGAGACCCAGTACTTC,CASSFRRDQETQYF
TRBJ2-2,NA,NA,TRBV7-8,TGTGCCAGCAGCTTAATACTAGCAGCCGGGGAGCTGTTTTTT,CASSLILAAGELFF
TRBJ2-2,NA,NA,TRBV9,TGTGCCAGCAGCGGATTCTTAGGGGGACGGGAGCTGTTTTTT,CASSGFLGGRELFF
TRBJ2-7,NA,NA,TRBV28,TGTGCCAGCAGTTTACGGCCCGAGACGTACGAGCAGTACTTC,CASSLRPETYEQYF
TRBJ2-5,NA,NA,TRBV19,TGTGCCAGTAGCCCCAATGGGCGAGAGACCCAGTACTTC,CASSPNGRETQYF
TRBJ2-7,NA,NA,TRBV12-3/TRBV12-4,TGTGCCAGCAGTATAAGTGTTTACTACGAGCAGTACTTC,CASSISVYYEQYF
TRBJ1-5,NA,NA,TRBV19,TGTGCCACAAAAGGGACAATTAGCAATCAGCCCCAGCATTTT,CATKGTISNQPQHF